This T cell receptor beta chain was identified in a study of memory CD4+ T cells and cytomegalovirus serostatus. Trimming shortened V by 5 bases and J by 4 bases, and 14 bases separated the two germline ends. Germline values: CDR1 SGHTA, CDR2 FQGTGA. This CDR3 region has 14 residues. The authors' processing: After removing out-of-frame reads, approximately 2.2 million distinct TCRbeta sequences remained. This table comes from immunoSEQ multiplex PCR, and its TCRdb copy is limited to in-frame clones, with some not included. V and J calls plus clone size are reproduced from that table; the DNA served to infer D and trimming. Here the sample spans 50,000 to 65,000 clones, under 80% being singletons. The sort gate was single viable CD3+CD4+CD8-CD45RO+ cells for memory CD4+ T cells.

Sequencing used memory CD4+ T cells from blood. The TCR was taken from an adult in good health and CMV-seronegative. This chain connects TRBV7-3 to TRBJ1-1; D perhaps matches TRBD1 (5 bases). The CDR3 here is CASSPWGGSTEAFF. The CDR3 DNA is TGTGCCAGCAGCCCCTGGGGGGGGAGCACTGAAGCTTTCTTT.